These 23 T cell receptor beta chains share one sample of origin, sequenced in a study of blood T cell repertoires in COVID-19. The assay was immunoSEQ multiplex PCR, and TCRdb's table has in-frame clones only and misses some. The sample has 450,000 or so clones, about 91% seen once. Sequencing was carried out using peripheral blood. These receptors came from a woman in her thirties or forties with COVID-19, enrolled during active disease.

The chain recombines TRBV4-1 with TRBJ1-5; 10 nucleotides line up with TRBD1. The CDR3 sequence is 15 residues long. J was trimmed by 8 bases and V by 1 base; bases with no gene match: 5. Germline values: CDR1 MGHRA, CDR2 YSYEKL. CDR3 in DNA: TGCGCCAGCAGCCAAGGAGGGACAGGGGAGAAGCCCCAGCATTTT. Translating it yields CASSQGGTGEKPQHF.

The rearrangement links TRBV27 to TRBJ2-2; TRBD2 aligns across 7 bases. The CDR3 is 15 residues long. The germline gives CDR1 MNHEY, CDR2 SMNVEV (reference sequence). V trimming: 7 bases; J trimming: 6 bases; junction bases outside the gene matches: 11. This chain's CDR3 is CASTPAGQKPGELFF. The DNA for the CDR3 is TGTGCCAGCACGCCAGCGGGGCAAAAACCCGGGGAGCTGTTTTTT.

The chain couples TRBV12-5 to TRBJ2-1; D gene uncertain. CDR3 length: 14 amino acids. CDR1 LGHNT and CDR2 FRNRAP come from the germline V gene. The V and J ends lost 4 bases and 7 bases respectively, with 14 bases between them. CDR3 amino acids: CASGSNRAQNEQFF. CDR3 in DNA: TGTGCTAGTGGTTCCAACAGAGCCCAGAATGAGCAGTTCTTC.

The CDR3, as DNA: TGTGCCAGCAGCGAGGGGTCGGGGAGGGTTGGCCCACCCCTCCACTTT. Translated, it gives CASSEGSGRVGPPLHF. The rearrangement links TRBV9 to TRBJ1-6; TRBD1 is a possible D gene (5 bases). Trimming left V 3 bases short and J 11 bases short, with 21 bases between. From germline, CDR1 is SGDLS and CDR2 YYNGEE. This CDR3 has 16 amino acids.

J is TRBJ2-2 and V is TRBV7-9, with 7 nucleotides matching TRBD1. V was pared by 9 bases and J by 3 bases, with 4 bases of the junction left unmatched. The germline V gene encodes CDR1 SEHNR and CDR2 FQNEAQ (reference sequence). The CDR3 is 13 amino acids. Here the CDR3 DNA reads TGTGCCAGGAAAGACAGGGACACCGGGGAGCTGTTTTTT. Its translation is CARKDRDTGELFF.

This rearrangement joins TRBV9 to TRBJ1-2; D not certain. Trimming took off 4 bases at V and 4 bases at J, with 11 bases between the two ends. The germline V gene encodes CDR1 SGDLS and CDR2 YYNGEE. The CDR3 length is 13 residues. CDR3 amino acids: CASSSGYGYGYTF. CDR3 DNA sequence: TGTGCCAGCAGCTCGGGGTACGGCTATGGCTACACCTTC.

The genes are TRBV30 and TRBJ2-7; perhaps TRBD2 as D (6 bases). V was cut by 6 bases and J by 1 base, with 10 bases left in between. This CDR3 has 12 amino acids. Germline loops: CDR1 GTSNPN, CDR2 SVGIG (reference sequence). The CDR3 sequence: CACRAGSYEQYF. The CDR3 bases are TGTGCCTGCAGAGCGGGTTCCTACGAGCAGTACTTC.

The chain recombines TRBV24-1 with TRBJ2-1, with 7 positions matching TRBD1. This CDR3 is built from 14 residues. Germline assignment: CDR1 KGHDR and CDR2 SFDVKD. V lost 9 bases to trimming and J lost 6 bases; unmatched junction nucleotides: 10. CDR3 amino acids: CATSPGGLSNEQFF. Written as DNA, the CDR3 is TGTGCCACCTCACCAGGGGGTTTGAGCAATGAGCAGTTCTTC.

This clone has just a few counts. The chain couples TRBV7-9 to TRBJ2-5, with D possibly TRBD1 on 6 matching bases. CDR1 and CDR2 (germline): SEHNR, FQNEAQ (reference sequence). This CDR3 has 17 residues. Trimming pared 1 base from V and 3 bases from J, leaving 18 bases between. In DNA, the CDR3 is TGTGCCAGCAGCTTAGGGGGCGGAGGATGGGACAAAGAGACCCAGTACTTC. The encoded protein is CASSLGGGGWDKETQYF. Looking up the rest from reference TRBV7-9 and TRBJ2-5 gives the full variable domain: DTGVSQNPRHKITKRGQNVTFRCDPISEHNRLYWYRQTLGQGPEFLTYFQNEAQLEKSRLLSDRFSAERPKGSFSTLEIQRTEQGDSAMYLCASSLGGGGWDKETQYFGPGTRLLVL.

The chain joins TRBV6-1 to TRBJ2-1, with 9 nucleotides matching TRBD2. The CDR3 covers 22 residues. CDR1 is MNHNS, CDR2 SASEGT, per germline. V lost 1 base, J lost 0 bases, and 19 bases stayed unmatched. CDR3 in DNA: TGTGCCAGCAGTGAAGGAGGGGGGGCAGGGAACCTAGCGGGAATCTCCTACAATGAGCAGTTCTTC. Encoded protein: CASSEGGGAGNLAGISYNEQFF.

The chain combines TRBV7-2 with TRBJ1-4; D unclear. V gave up 0 bases and J gave up 7 bases, with 9 bases separating them. Per the germline V gene, CDR1 is SGHTA and CDR2 is FQGNSA. CDR3 length equals 14 residues. The CDR3 loop is CASSLARGSEKLFF. CDR3 nucleotides: TGTGCCAGCAGCTTAGCCCGGGGTAGTGAAAAACTGTTTTTT.

The chain recombines TRBV29-1 with TRBJ2-1; 12 bases are a match to TRBD2. J was trimmed by 5 bases and V by 4 bases; bases with no gene match: 6. Looked up from germline, CDR1 is SQVTM and CDR2 is ANQGSEA. The CDR3 extends over 15 amino acids. For the CDR3, the DNA is TGCAGCGTTGTGGGACTAGCGGGCAGAAACAATGAGCAGTTCTTC. This translates into CSVVGLAGRNNEQFF.

The chain employs TRBV19 and TRBJ1-2; TRBD1 agrees at 9 bases. This CDR3 has 15 residues. Per germline, CDR1 LNHDA and CDR2 SQIVND (reference sequence). V trimming: 3 bases; J trimming: 8 bases; junction bases outside the gene matches: 10. The CDR3 coding sequence is TGTGCCAGTAGTATCCTCCGGGGACAGGGCTGGGGCTACACCTTC. It yields the protein CASSILRGQGWGYTF. Variable domain in full (rest from reference TRBV19 and TRBJ1-2): DGGITQSPKYLFRKEGQNVTLSCEQNLNHDAMYWYRQDPGQGLRLIYYSQIVNDFQKGDIAEGYSVSREKKESFPLTVTSAQKNPTAFYLCASSILRGQGWGYTFGSGTRLTVV.

This chain links TRBV11-2 with TRBJ2-1, with D possibly being TRBD2 (6 bases). Germline V gene sequence: CDR1 SGHAT, CDR2 FQNNGV. The CDR3 contains 14 residues. Trimming took 3 bases from V and 8 from J, leaving 14 bases between them. CDR3 residues: CASSFATRMDEQFF. CDR3 bases: TGTGCCAGCAGCTTTGCGACTAGAATGGATGAGCAGTTCTTC.

V and J are TRBV19 and TRBJ2-7; TRBD1 matches at 11 bases. CDR3 length equals 15 residues. Losses at the gene ends were 5 bases for V and 7 bases for J; bases not matched to a gene: 10. Germline V CDR1 and CDR2: LNHDA, SQIVND (reference sequence). CDR3 DNA: TGTGCCAGTAGTGCTTCCGGGACAGGGGGTCGTGAGCAGTACTTC. Amino acid sequence: CASSASGTGGREQYF.

V usage is TRBV3-1 (or the pseudogene TRBV3-2) and J usage is TRBJ2-1, with D possibly TRBD1 on 5 matching bases. CDR1 and CDR2 (germline): LGHDT, YNNKEL (reference sequence). The CDR3 has 14 amino acids. Trimming removed 10 bases from V and 15 bases from J, with 28 bases in between. In DNA, the CDR3 is TGTGCCACCACGAAGGGGCCCAATACAATGAGTTGGTTCTTC. Amino acids: CATTKGPNTMSWFF.

Details on this clone: Additional DNA sequences in this sample encode the identical CDR3. J is TRBJ2-2 and V is TRBV9; TRBD2 might be the D (5 bases). Germline V gene sequence: CDR1 SGDLS, CDR2 YYNGEE. CDR3 size: 15 residues. Trimming shortened V by 0 bases and J by 4 bases, and 10 bases separated the two germline ends. The CDR3, as DNA: TGTGCCAGCAGCGTAGACCGAGGAGGCACCGGGGAGCTGTTTTTT. Protein: CASSVDRGGTGELFF.

This clone was found once. The chain has TRBV6-2 or TRBV6-3 and TRBJ1-6; 8 bases line up with TRBD1. The CDR3 runs to 13 residues. Germline V gene lookup returns CDR1 MNHEY and CDR2 SVGEGT. Losses at the gene ends were 5 bases for V and 12 bases for J; bases not matched to a gene: 6. The CDR3 DNA reads TGTGCCAGCAGTGGACAGGGACTCTTACCCCTCCACTTT. Amino acid sequence: CASSGQGLLPLHF.

This clone was observed a handful of times. This rearrangement joins TRBV18 to TRBJ1-4, with TRBD1 matching over 8 bases. V shed 3 bases and J 7 bases; nucleotides not matched to a gene: 7. The CDR3 sequence is 15 residues long. Germline V gene sequence: CDR1 KGHSH, CDR2 LQKENI. Here the CDR3 reads CASSPPGQAGEKLFF. CDR3 coding DNA: TGTGCCAGCTCACCCCCGGGACAGGCGGGTGAAAAACTGTTTTTT.

The chain links TRBV7-3 to TRBJ1-2; possibly TRBD1 for D (5 bases). V lost 3 bases and J 2 bases, leaving 13 bases between the germline ends. Germline V gene data show CDR1 as SGHTA and CDR2 as FQGTGA. The CDR3 sequence is 15 residues long. The CDR3 loop is CASSLGGQGNYGYTF. The CDR3 DNA sequence: TGTGCCAGCAGCTTGGGAGGTCAGGGAAACTATGGCTACACCTTC.

This chain joins TRBV5-1 and TRBJ1-2; D call uncertain. Trimming removed 0 bases at V and 6 bases at J, with 12 bases between. The V gene's germline CDR1 is SGHRS and CDR2 YFSETQ. This CDR3 spans 14 amino acids. CDR3: CASSLEPEINGYTF. CDR3 sequence (DNA): TGCGCCAGCAGCTTGGAGCCCGAAATTAATGGCTACACCTTC.

In this sample, this clone turned up once. The chain recombines TRBV6-1 with TRBJ1-2; 9 positions match TRBD1. CDR1 is MNHNS, CDR2 SASEGT, per germline. The length of the CDR3 is 15 residues. V shed 2 bases and J 4 bases; nucleotides not matched to a gene: 5. The DNA of the CDR3 is TGTGCCAGCAGTGAAAAACCGGGACAGGGCTATGGCTACACCTTC. Translation gives CASSEKPGQGYGYTF.

Written as DNA, the CDR3 is TGTGCCAGCAGCTCCCAGGGGGCCTCTGAAGCTTTCTTT. Translated, it gives CASSSQGASEAFF. This rearrangement joins TRBV7-9 to TRBJ1-1; 8 bases align to TRBD1. V gave up 4 bases and J gave up 6 bases; unmatched junction bases: 4. The CDR3 is 13 residues long. Germline CDR1 and CDR2: SEHNR and FQNEAQ (reference sequence).